This T cell receptor (beta chain) stems from a study of early T cells in non-severe SARS-CoV-2 infection (dated by TCRdb to the early 2020s). Background on the whole study: Because TCR sequencing was done on bulk RNA from unsorted whole blood, the alpha and beta chains could not be paired.

Study-wide conclusions, independent of this receptor: VDJdb matching was skewed toward anti-spike CD8 responses, so virus-specific expansions were likely underestimated and private and CD4 specificities were missed.

From a lookup of the germline V gene, CDR1 and CDR2 are SNHLY and FYNNEI. Compared with germline, V lacks 4 bases and J lacks 10 bases; bases without a gene match: 7. The CDR3, from cysteine to phenylalanine, totals 13 residues. The entry retains the CDR3 DNA only, 39 bases that are in frame from base 1. Libraries were prepared through 5' RACE. Sequencing used a NextSeq 500. The TCR library protocol attached unique molecular identifiers to individual cDNA molecules to correct for sequencing error and PCR bias. TCR alpha and beta chains were both sequenced, and the abundances of alpha and beta sequences in each sample were closely correlated with each other. Under the source paper's analysis protocol: Decombinator V4 was used to annotate TCR sequences for V gene, J gene and CDR3. Expanded TCRs were defined as changing significantly between any two time points under a Poisson model with p below 0.0001. Abundances of TCRs were expressed as counts per million after normalisation to the total number of TCRs sequenced in each sample. MAIT TCRs were defined by TRAV1-2 paired with TRAJ12, TRAJ20 or TRAJ33, and iNKT TCRs by TRAV10 paired with TRAJ18. VDJdb, accessed 1 November 2021, was searched for CMV, EBV and SARS-CoV-2 annotated TCRs, excluding TCRs annotated for multiple antigens. The raw public reads went through TCRdb reprocessing: fastp at Q25, MiXCR clone calling, in-frame beta chains kept. Every entry covers one CDR3 protein and lists the most common genes and DNA from its rows. TCRdb, not the original authors, processed these V and J calls. In all, the sample holds 25,000 to 35,000 distinct CDR3 sequences, and approximately 5.2% of those were seen once. Jointly, the top ten make up 3.5% of the sample.

Set within a cohort of healthcare workers in London, UK, this nested case-control study involved weekly PCR testing of nasopharyngeal swabs along with blood sampling. Healthcare workers were recruited between 23 and 31 March 2020, during the week of the UK lockdown, and were followed weekly for up to about 15 weeks. Regarding this clonotype: Its cognate antigen has yet to be identified. It has no much larger one-base neighbor in the sample; base qualities were not kept.

The sequence is built from TRBV2 and TRBJ1-1; TRBD1 matches 9 bases in the middle. This receptor was obtained from an adult who was a healthcare worker with PCR-confirmed SARS-CoV-2 infection or an uninfected control (not recorded which). Sequenced: whole blood. The CDR3 amino acid sequence is: CASSGRTGEGAFF. The nucleotide sequence reads as follows: TGTGCCAGCAGTGGTCGGACAGGGGAGGGAGCTTTCTTT.